This passage covers 23 T cell receptor beta chains from one sample sequenced in a study of CD8+ T cells in alopecia areata (dated 2018 in TCRdb). The sample's time point, from its label and the paper: roughly 24 weeks on oral tofacitinib. Reading the label with the study, this specimen's treatment or condition is: oral pan-JAK inhibitor, 5-10 mg twice daily. The library was made by the immunoSEQ multiplex PCR assay. RNA was extracted from all samples and reverse transcribed into cDNA, which served as template for TCR sequencing. The table comes from immuneACCESS by way of TCRdb, which keeps in-frame sequences with V and J called. Part of the clones is missing from these tables; in studies checked, under half for an unresolved V gene and the rest for unknown reasons. The sample table holds some 200,000 clones, of which roughly 53% were seen once. About 12% of the sample goes to the ten largest clones.

The sequenced sample was CD8+ T cells sorted from blood, obtained at week 24, from a patient treated with tofacitinib. The receptors come from a human donor with alopecia areata.

The chain employs TRBV5-1 and TRBJ1-6; possibly TRBD1 for D (6 bases). Germline values: CDR1 SGHRS, CDR2 YFSETQ. V lost 2 bases, J lost 15 bases, and 12 bases lay in between. The CDR3 covers 12 residues. CDR3 sequence: CASSLDDRSLHF. CDR3 nucleotides: TGCGCCAGCAGCTTAGACGACAGGAGCCTCCACTTT.

This clone was seen a handful of times. CDR3 amino acids: CASSLGPDATIQETQYF. The CDR3 nucleotides are TGTGCCAGCAGCTTGGGCCCAGATGCGACTATCCAAGAGACCCAGTACTTC. V is TRBV7-9 and J is TRBJ2-5; TRBD2 might be the D (5 bases). V was trimmed by 3 bases and J by 1 base, leaving 18 bases between them. CDR1 is SEHNR and CDR2 is FQNEAQ in the germline V gene (reference sequence). The CDR3 runs to 17 residues. The full variable domain, rest sourced from reference TRBV7-9 and TRBJ2-5, is DTGVSQNPRHKITKRGQNVTFRCDPISEHNRLYWYRQTLGQGPEFLTYFQNEAQLEKSRLLSDRFSAERPKGSFSTLEIQRTEQGDSAMYLCASSLGPDATIQETQYFGPGTRLLVL.

The chain is built from TRBV4-1 and TRBJ2-1, with D perhaps TRBD1 (5 bases). Germline V gene data show CDR1 as MGHRA and CDR2 as YSYEKL. Trimming pared 1 base from V and 8 bases from J, leaving 18 bases between. The CDR3 consists of 16 residues. CDR3 DNA sequence: TGCGCCAGCAGCCAAGGGAATCATACAGGACACTATGAGCAGTTCTTC. Translation: CASSQGNHTGHYEQFF.

CDR3: CASSHDDTASGANVLTF. The CDR3 bases are TGCGCCAGCAGCCATGACGACACCGCCTCTGGGGCCAACGTCCTGACTTTC. The V and J genes are TRBV4-1 and TRBJ2-6; D not certain. Germline CDR1 and CDR2: MGHRA and YSYEKL. The germline V and J ends were trimmed by 3 bases and 0 bases, with 12 bases remaining between them. This CDR3 contains 17 residues.

The rearrangement links TRBV11-2 to TRBJ1-1; D gene ambiguous. The germline CDR1 and CDR2 sequences are SGHAT and FQNNGV. The CDR3 is 14 amino acids. Trimming removed 5 bases at V and 1 base at J, with 11 bases between. DNA for the CDR3: TGTGCCAGCAGCCTGCCCGGACGGAACACTGAAGCTTTCTTT. Translation: CASSLPGRNTEAFF.

The chain combines TRBV2 with TRBJ2-2; TRBD1 agrees at 7 bases. Germline V gene sequence: CDR1 SNHLY, CDR2 FYNNEI. With V trimmed by 6 bases and J by 0 bases, 4 bases remained unmatched. CDR3 length equals 15 residues. The CDR3 nucleotides read TGTGCCAGCAGCCACAGGGGAACGAACACCGGGGAGCTGTTTTTT. Translated, it gives CASSHRGTNTGELFF.

The chain joins TRBV11-2 to TRBJ2-7; TRBD1 is a possible D gene (5 bases). CDR3 length equals 15 residues. The germline gives CDR1 SGHAT, CDR2 FQNNGV. V was pared by 5 bases and J by 2 bases, with 16 bases between. The CDR3 region is CASSDGHLQPYEQYF. The CDR3 DNA sequence: TGTGCCAGCAGCGACGGACACCTACAACCCTACGAGCAGTACTTC.

The V and J genes are TRBV29-1 and TRBJ2-1; 7 nucleotides match TRBD1. The trim removed 0 bases at V and 8 bases at J, leaving 10 bases unmatched. There are 15 residues in the CDR3. Per the germline V gene, CDR1 is SQVTM and CDR2 is ANQGSEA. The chain's CDR3 is CSVEEGSGGLDEQFF. CDR3 DNA sequence: TGCAGCGTTGAAGAAGGGTCAGGGGGTTTGGATGAGCAGTTCTTC.

Here the CDR3 reads CSVRSDRGRATGELFF. In DNA, the CDR3 is TGCAGCGTCCGGTCCGACAGGGGGCGGGCAACCGGGGAGCTGTTTTTT. V usage is TRBV29-1 and J usage is TRBJ2-2; 10 bases map to TRBD1. This CDR3 spans 16 amino acids. V lost 6 bases to trimming and J lost 5 bases; unmatched junction nucleotides: 12. CDR1 and CDR2 (germline): SQVTM, ANQGSEA.

This clone is a singleton in its sample. The gene calls are TRBV13 and TRBJ1-2, with D uncertain. V lost 5 bases to trimming and J lost 8 bases, with 15 bases between them. This CDR3 is built from 13 residues. Germline CDR1 is PRHDT and CDR2 is FYEKMQ (reference sequence). The CDR3 nucleotides read TGTGCCAGCAGCCCCTCGGGCCACGGGGGCTACACCTTC. Protein sequence: CASSPSGHGGYTF.

J is TRBJ1-1 and V is TRBV29-1; D unresolved. Germline V gene lookup returns CDR1 SQVTM and CDR2 ANQGSEA. V shed 6 bases and J shed 13 bases, with 18 bases lying between them. CDR3 length: 11 amino acids. Written as DNA, the CDR3 is TGCAGCGTCGCCGAGGTGGGGAAGATTTTCTTT. Translated: CSVAEVGKIFF.

The CDR3 DNA reads as TGCGCCAGCAGTCGGGTGGGCAGCATCAATCAGCCCCAGCATTTT. Translated, it gives CASSRVGSINQPQHF. The chain uses TRBV23-1 and TRBJ1-5, with unresolved D. TRBV23-1 is noted as an ORF with a role that remains uncertain. This CDR3 is 15 amino acids long. V was trimmed by 4 bases and J by 3 bases, leaving 13 bases between them.

This chain links TRBV27 with TRBJ1-1; D remains unclear. Germline CDR1 is MNHEY and CDR2 is SMNVEV (reference sequence). V was trimmed by 5 bases and J by 5 bases, leaving 21 bases between them. The CDR3 sequence is 16 residues long. The CDR3 loop reads CASSRKGQDLATEAFF. The DNA of the CDR3 is TGTGCCAGCAGTCGAAAGGGCCAGGACCTTGCGACTGAAGCTTTCTTT.

This clone was seen more than once but under ten times. This chain connects TRBV29-1 to TRBJ1-2; the D is unclear. V was pared by 5 bases and J by 12 bases, with 7 bases between. Germline lookup yields CDR1 SQVTM and CDR2 ANQGSEA. The CDR3 covers 8 residues. In DNA form, the CDR3 reads TGCAGCGTTTTCGGGGACACCTTC. Its translation is CSVFGDTF.

The chain links TRBV7-9 to TRBJ1-5; tentative D call: TRBD1 (6 bases). Germline V gene sequence: CDR1 SEHNR, CDR2 FQNEAQ (reference sequence). The CDR3 loop spans 16 amino acids. V was clipped by 1 base and J by 6 bases, with 16 bases between them. The CDR3 sequence: CASSLVVVRGRQPQHF. CDR3 nucleotide sequence: TGTGCCAGCAGCTTAGTCGTTGTACGGGGGCGTCAGCCCCAGCATTTT. Complete variable domain (other parts from reference TRBV7-9 and TRBJ1-5): DTGVSQNPRHKITKRGQNVTFRCDPISEHNRLYWYRQTLGQGPEFLTYFQNEAQLEKSRLLSDRFSAERPKGSFSTLEIQRTEQGDSAMYLCASSLVVVRGRQPQHFGDGTRLSIL.

The rearrangement joins TRBV15 to TRBJ2-7; D may be TRBD2 (6 bases). This CDR3 is 14 amino acids long. Trimming cost V 3 bases and J 0 bases, with 9 bases left between them. From germline, CDR1 is LNHNV and CDR2 YYDKDF (reference sequence). DNA of the CDR3: TGTGCCACCAGCAGCCCGACTAGCTCCTACGAGCAGTACTTC. It codes for CATSSPTSSYEQYF. The variable domain in full, with the rest retrieved from reference TRBV15 and TRBJ2-7, is DAMVIQNPRYQVTQFGKPVTLSCSQTLNHNVMYWYQQKSSQAPKLLFHYYDKDFNNEADTPDNFQSRRPNTSFCFLDIRSPGLGDTAMYLCATSSPTSSYEQYFGPGTRLTVT.

CDR3 DNA sequence: TGTGCCAGCTTGAGCTCGGGACTAGCGGAGACCAATGAGCAGTTCTTC. Protein sequence: CASLSSGLAETNEQFF. This chain connects TRBV27 to TRBJ2-1; 11 bases line up with TRBD2. Germline CDR1 reads MNHEY; CDR2 reads SMNVEV (reference sequence). The V and J ends lost 8 bases and 6 bases, in that order; junction bases with no gene match: 12. The CDR3 totals 16 residues.

The CDR3 sequence is CSAIPEGYTF. DNA of the CDR3: TGCAGTGCCATCCCGGAAGGCTACACCTTC. This chain joins TRBV20-1 and TRBJ1-2; D unresolved. The V gene's germline CDR1 is DFQATT and CDR2 SNEGSKA (reference sequence). CDR3 size: 10 residues. The V end lost 6 bases, the J end lost 8 bases, and 10 bases lay between the germline ends.

This clone was counted only a few times. The chain combines TRBV30 with TRBJ1-2, with 9 bases aligning to TRBD1. V lost 3 bases to trimming and J lost 5 bases; unmatched junction nucleotides: 4. The CDR3 is 13 amino acids. Germline loops: CDR1 GTSNPN, CDR2 SVGIG (reference sequence). Written as DNA, the CDR3 is TGTGCCTGGAGCGGGACAGGGTATTATGGCTACACCTTC. Translated: CAWSGTGYYGYTF.

This rearrangement joins TRBV30 to TRBJ1-6, with TRBD1 matching 8 bases. CDR1 and CDR2 from the germline V gene are GTSNPN and SVGIG (reference sequence). The CDR3 runs 15 residues. With V trimmed by 1 base and J by 9 bases, 8 bases remained unmatched. As DNA, the CDR3 is TGTGCCTGGAGTGGACAAGACAGGGGAAGTTCACCCCTCCACTTT. Its translation: CAWSGQDRGSSPLHF.

This sequence joins TRBV4-1 and TRBJ2-7; perhaps D is TRBD1 or TRBD2 (5 bases each). The germline gives CDR1 MGHRA, CDR2 YSYEKL. V lost 4 bases and J 6 bases, leaving 13 bases between the germline ends. CDR3 length: 13 amino acids. CDR3 nucleotide sequence: TGCGCCAGCAGCCTTGACGGGGCTCGCGAGCAGTACTTC. This encodes CASSLDGAREQYF.

V usage is TRBV19 and J usage is TRBJ2-7; D may be TRBD1 (6 bases). This CDR3 is built from 15 residues. Trimming removed 3 bases at V and 4 bases at J, with 16 bases between. From germline, CDR1 is LNHDA and CDR2 SQIVND (reference sequence). In DNA form, the CDR3 reads TGTGCCAGTAGTATTGCCTGGGGGCAGGGGTACGAGCAGTACTTC. Its translation: CASSIAWGQGYEQYF. The whole variable domain, filled in from reference TRBV19 and TRBJ2-7, reads DGGITQSPKYLFRKEGQNVTLSCEQNLNHDAMYWYRQDPGQGLRLIYYSQIVNDFQKGDIAEGYSVSREKKESFPLTVTSAQKNPTAFYLCASSIAWGQGYEQYFGPGTRLTVT.

On this clone itself: Mismatch with germline at one junction end may stem from a read error. The chain links TRBV10-3 to TRBJ2-5; D not certain. This CDR3 is 16 amino acids long. The germline CDR1 and CDR2 sequences are ENHRY and SYGVKD. CDR3 bases: TGTGCCAGCAGTTACGTTTTGGCTCCGTCCAGGGAGACCCAGTACTTC. This translates into CASSYVLAPSRETQYF.